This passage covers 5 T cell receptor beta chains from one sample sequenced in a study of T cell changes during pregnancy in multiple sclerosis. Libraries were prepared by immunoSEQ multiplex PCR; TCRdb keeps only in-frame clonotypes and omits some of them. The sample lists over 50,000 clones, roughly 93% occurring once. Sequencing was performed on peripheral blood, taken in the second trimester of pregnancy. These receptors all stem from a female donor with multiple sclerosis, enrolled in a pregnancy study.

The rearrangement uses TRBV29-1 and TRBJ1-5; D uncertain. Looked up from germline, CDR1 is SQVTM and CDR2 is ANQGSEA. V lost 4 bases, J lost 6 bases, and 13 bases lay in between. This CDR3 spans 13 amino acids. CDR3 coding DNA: TGCAGCGTTGGTGGAACGGAGGGTCAGCCCCAGCATTTT. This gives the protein CSVGGTEGQPQHF.

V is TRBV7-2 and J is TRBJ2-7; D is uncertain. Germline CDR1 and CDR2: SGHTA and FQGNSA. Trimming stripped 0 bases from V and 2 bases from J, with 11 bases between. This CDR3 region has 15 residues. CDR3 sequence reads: CASSLAPTDTYEQYF. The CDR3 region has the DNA TGTGCCAGCAGCTTAGCGCCGACCGACACCTACGAGCAGTACTTC.

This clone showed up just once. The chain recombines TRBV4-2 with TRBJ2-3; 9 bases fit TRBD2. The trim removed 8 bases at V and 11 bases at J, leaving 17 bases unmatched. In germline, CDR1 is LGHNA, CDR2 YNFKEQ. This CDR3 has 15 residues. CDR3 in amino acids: CASLGAGGPKERQYF. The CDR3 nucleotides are TGTGCCAGCCTAGGGGCGGGAGGGCCCAAAGAGAGGCAGTATTTT.

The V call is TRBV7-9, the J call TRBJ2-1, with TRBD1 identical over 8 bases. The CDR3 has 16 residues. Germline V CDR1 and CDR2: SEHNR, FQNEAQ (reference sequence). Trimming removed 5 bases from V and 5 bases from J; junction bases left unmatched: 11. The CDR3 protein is CASSPDRGGRHNEQFF. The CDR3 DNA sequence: TGTGCCAGCAGCCCAGACAGGGGCGGTCGACACAATGAGCAGTTCTTC.

Written as DNA, the CDR3 is TGCGCCAGCAGCTCCGTGGTTGGAGGGACGCAGGACGAGCAGTACTTC. It translates to CASSSVVGGTQDEQYF. This sequence joins TRBV5-1 and TRBJ2-7, with D tentatively TRBD2 (6 bases). Germline values: CDR1 SGHRS, CDR2 YFSETQ. The CDR3 covers 16 residues. V was pared by 3 bases and J by 5 bases, with 21 bases between.